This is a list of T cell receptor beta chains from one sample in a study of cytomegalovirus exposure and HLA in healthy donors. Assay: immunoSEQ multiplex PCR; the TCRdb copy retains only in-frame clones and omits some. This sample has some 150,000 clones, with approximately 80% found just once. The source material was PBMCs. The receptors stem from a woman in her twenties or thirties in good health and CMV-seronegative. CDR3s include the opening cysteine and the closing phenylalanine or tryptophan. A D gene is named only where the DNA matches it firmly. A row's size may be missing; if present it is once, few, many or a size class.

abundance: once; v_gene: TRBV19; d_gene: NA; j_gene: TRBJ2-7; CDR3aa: CASRGGGYEQYF; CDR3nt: TGTGCCAGTAGGGGAGGGGGCTACGAGCAGTACTTC
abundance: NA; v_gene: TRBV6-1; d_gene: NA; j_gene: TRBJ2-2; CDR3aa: CASTRVYTGELFF; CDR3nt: TGTGCCAGCACCAGGGTTTACACCGGGGAGCTGTTTTTT
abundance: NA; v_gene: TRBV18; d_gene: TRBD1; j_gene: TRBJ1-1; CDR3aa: CASSPNRGLDTEAFF; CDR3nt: TGTGCCAGCTCACCAAACAGGGGGCTAGACACTGAAGCTTTCTTT
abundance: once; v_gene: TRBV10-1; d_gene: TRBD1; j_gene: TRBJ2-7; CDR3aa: CASSGRTGVDEQYF; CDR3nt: TGCGCCAGCAGTGGTCGAACAGGGGTAGACGAGCAGTACTTC
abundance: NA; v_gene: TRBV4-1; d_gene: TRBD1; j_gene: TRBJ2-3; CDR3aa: CASSQGQGSTDTQYF; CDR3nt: TGCGCCAGCAGCCAAGGACAGGGAAGCACAGATACGCAGTATTTT
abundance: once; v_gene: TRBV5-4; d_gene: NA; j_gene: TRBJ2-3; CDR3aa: CASSSVTDTQYF; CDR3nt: TGTGCCAGCAGTTCGGTCACAGATACGCAGTATTTT
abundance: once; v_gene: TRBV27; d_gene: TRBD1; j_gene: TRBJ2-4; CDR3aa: CASSLTGGIDIQYF; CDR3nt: TGTGCCAGCAGTTTGACAGGGGGCATTGACATTCAGTACTTC
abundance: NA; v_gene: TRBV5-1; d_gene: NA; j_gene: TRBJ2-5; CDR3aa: CASSLSSPQETQYF; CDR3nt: TGCGCCAGCAGCTTGTCTAGCCCCCAAGAGACCCAGTACTTC
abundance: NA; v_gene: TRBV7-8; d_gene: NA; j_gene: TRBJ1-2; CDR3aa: CASSPDSGLGYGYTF; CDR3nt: TGTGCCAGCAGCCCGGACAGCGGATTAGGGTATGGCTACACCTTC
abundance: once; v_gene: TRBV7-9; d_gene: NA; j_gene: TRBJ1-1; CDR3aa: CASSLARGVAFF; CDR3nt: TGTGCCAGCAGCTTAGCGCGGGGTGTTGCTTTCTTT
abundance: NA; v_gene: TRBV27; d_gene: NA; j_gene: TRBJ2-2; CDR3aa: CASSPHGGADTGELFF; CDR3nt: TGTGCCAGCAGTCCCCATGGGGGGGCAGACACCGGGGAGCTGTTTTTT
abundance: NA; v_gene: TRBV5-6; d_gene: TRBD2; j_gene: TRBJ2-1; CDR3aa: CASSGLAGEISDPYNEQFF; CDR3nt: TGTGCCAGCAGCGGACTAGCGGGAGAGATTTCTGATCCGTACAATGAGCAGTTCTTC
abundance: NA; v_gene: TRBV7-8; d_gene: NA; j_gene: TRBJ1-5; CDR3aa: CASSSQGINQPQHF; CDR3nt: TGTGCCAGCAGCTCGCAGGGCATCAATCAGCCCCAGCATTTT
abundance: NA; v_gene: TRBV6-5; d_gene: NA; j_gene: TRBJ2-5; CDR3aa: CASRERGGTQYF; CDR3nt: TGTGCCAGCAGGGAAAGGGGGGGGACCCAGTACTTC
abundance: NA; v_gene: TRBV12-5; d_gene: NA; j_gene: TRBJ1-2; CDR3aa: CASGVDLVINYGYTF; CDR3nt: TGTGCTAGTGGCGTCGACTTGGTTATAAACTATGGCTACACCTTC
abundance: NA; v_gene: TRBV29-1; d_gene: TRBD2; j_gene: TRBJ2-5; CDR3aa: CSVYSGGGETQYF; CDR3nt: TGCAGCGTCTATAGCGGGGGCGGTGAGACCCAGTACTTC
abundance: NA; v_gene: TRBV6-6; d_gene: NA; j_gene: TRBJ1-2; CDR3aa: CASSYPTTDTYGYTF; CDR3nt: TGTGCCAGCAGTTACCCTACGACAGATACCTATGGCTACACCTTC
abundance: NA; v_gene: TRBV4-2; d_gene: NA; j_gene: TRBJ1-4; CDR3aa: CASSHSGSDTNEKLFF; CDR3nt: TGTGCCAGCAGCCACTCGGGGTCAGACACTAATGAAAAACTGTTTTTT
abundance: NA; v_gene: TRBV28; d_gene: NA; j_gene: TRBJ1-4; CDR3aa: CASSLWGGNEKLFF; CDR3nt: TGTGCCAGCAGTTTATGGGGGGGGAATGAAAAACTGTTTTTT
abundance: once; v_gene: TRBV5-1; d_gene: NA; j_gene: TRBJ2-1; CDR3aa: CASSTTPGNEQFF; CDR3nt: TGCGCCAGCTCGACTACCCCTGGCAATGAGCAGTTCTTC
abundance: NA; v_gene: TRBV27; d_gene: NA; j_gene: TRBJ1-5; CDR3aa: CASSLIGGRGNQPQHF; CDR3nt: TGTGCCAGCAGTTTAATCGGGGGGCGAGGCAATCAGCCCCAGCATTTT
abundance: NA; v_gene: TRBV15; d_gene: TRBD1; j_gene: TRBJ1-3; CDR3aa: CAASTAQGVNTIYF; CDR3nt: TGTGCCGCCAGCACCGCTCAGGGGGTAAACACCATATATTTT
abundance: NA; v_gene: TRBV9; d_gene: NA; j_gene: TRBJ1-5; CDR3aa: CASSVGSTEGQPQHF; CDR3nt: TGTGCCAGCAGCGTAGGTAGCACGGAGGGTCAGCCCCAGCATTTT
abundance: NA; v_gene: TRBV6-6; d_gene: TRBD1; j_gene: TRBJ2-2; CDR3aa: CASRNGQGQNTGELFF; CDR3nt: TGTGCCAGCAGAAATGGACAGGGACAGAACACCGGGGAGCTGTTTTTT
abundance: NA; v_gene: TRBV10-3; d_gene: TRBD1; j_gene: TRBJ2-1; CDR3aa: CAISERWDRGRGIKFF; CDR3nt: TGTGCCATCAGTGAGCGGTGGGACAGGGGGCGCGGTATTAAGTTCTTC
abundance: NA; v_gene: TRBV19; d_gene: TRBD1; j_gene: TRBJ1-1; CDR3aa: CASSIQGAPNTEAFF; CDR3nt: TGTGCCAGTAGTATTCAGGGGGCCCCCAACACTGAAGCTTTCTTT
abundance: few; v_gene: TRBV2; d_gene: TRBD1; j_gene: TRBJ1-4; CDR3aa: CASSEDPGGNEKLFF; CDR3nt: TGTGCCAGCAGTGAAGACCCAGGGGGGAATGAAAAACTGTTTTTT
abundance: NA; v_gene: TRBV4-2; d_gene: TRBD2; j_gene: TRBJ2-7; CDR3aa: CASSQVGGGGRYEQYF; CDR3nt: TGTGCCAGCAGCCAAGTGGGTGGGGGGGGACGCTACGAGCAGTACTTC
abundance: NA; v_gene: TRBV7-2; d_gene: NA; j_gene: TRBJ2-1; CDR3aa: CASSIFSGDEQFF; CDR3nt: TGTGCCAGCAGCATCTTTTCCGGGGATGAGCAGTTCTTC
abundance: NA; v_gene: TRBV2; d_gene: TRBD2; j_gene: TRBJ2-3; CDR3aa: CASTSGTTDTQYF; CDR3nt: TGTGCCAGCACTAGCGGAACCACAGATACGCAGTATTTT
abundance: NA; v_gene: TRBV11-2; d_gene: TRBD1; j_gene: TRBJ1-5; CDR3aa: CASSVGTGGSQPQHF; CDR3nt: TGTGCCAGCAGCGTGGGGACAGGGGGTAGTCAGCCCCAGCATTTT
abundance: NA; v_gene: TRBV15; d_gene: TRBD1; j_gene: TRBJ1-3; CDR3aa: CATSRDLRTGGNTIYF; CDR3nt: TGTGCCACCAGCAGAGATCTCCGGACAGGGGGAAACACCATATATTTT
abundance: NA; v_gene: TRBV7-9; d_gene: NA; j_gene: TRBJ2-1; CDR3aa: CASSLSNGGPPFF; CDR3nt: TGTGCCAGCAGCTTATCAAATGGGGGCCCTCCGTTCTTC
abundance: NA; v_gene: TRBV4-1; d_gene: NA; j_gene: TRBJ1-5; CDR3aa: CASSQDGGVGQPQHF; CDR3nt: TGCGCCAGCAGCCAAGATGGGGGGGTCGGTCAGCCCCAGCATTTT
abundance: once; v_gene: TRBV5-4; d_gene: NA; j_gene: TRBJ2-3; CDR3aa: CASSSLSTDTQYF; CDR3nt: TGTGCCAGCAGCTCTCTGAGCACAGATACGCAGTATTTT
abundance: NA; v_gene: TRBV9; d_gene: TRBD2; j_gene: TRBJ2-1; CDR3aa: CASSLSGTSYNEQFF; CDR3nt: TGTGCCAGCAGCCTTAGCGGGACTTCCTACAATGAGCAGTTCTTC
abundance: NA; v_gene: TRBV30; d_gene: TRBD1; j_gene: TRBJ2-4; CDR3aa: CAWSAGQGNIQYF; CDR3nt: TGTGCCTGGAGTGCCGGACAGGGAAACATTCAGTACTTC
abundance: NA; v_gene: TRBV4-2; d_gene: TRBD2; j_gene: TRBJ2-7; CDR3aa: CASSQDLASGRVSGSYEQYF; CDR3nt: TGTGCCAGCAGCCAAGATTTGGCTAGCGGGAGGGTATCCGGCTCCTACGAGCAGTACTTC
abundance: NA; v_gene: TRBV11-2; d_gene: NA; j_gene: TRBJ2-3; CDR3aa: CASSRSGTDTQYF; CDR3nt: TGTGCCAGCAGCCGTAGCGGCACAGATACGCAGTATTTT
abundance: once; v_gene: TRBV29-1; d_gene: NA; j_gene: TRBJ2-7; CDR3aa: CSVVSSGLPSYEQYF; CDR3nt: TGCAGCGTTGTATCCAGCGGGCTTCCCTCCTACGAGCAGTACTTC
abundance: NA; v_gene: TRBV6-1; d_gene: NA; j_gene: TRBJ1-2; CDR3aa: CAITGELDYGYTF; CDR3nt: TGTGCCATCACGGGGGAGCTCGACTATGGCTACACCTTC
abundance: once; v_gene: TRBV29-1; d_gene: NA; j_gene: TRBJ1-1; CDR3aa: CSVFRTQNTEAFF; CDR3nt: TGCAGCGTTTTCAGGACACAGAACACTGAAGCTTTCTTT
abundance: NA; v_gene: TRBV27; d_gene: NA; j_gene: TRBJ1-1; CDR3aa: CASRVYRGGDHSEAFF; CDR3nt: TGTGCCAGCAGAGTTTATCGGGGGGGGGATCACAGTGAAGCTTTCTTT
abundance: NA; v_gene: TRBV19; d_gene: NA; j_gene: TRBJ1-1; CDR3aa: CASSKGQGGAFF; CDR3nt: TGTGCCAGTAGTAAAGGCCAGGGAGGCGCTTTCTTT
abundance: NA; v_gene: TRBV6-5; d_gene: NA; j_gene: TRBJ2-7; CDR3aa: CASSYSTGFHEQYF; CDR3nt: TGTGCCAGCAGTTACTCGACGGGGTTCCACGAGCAGTACTTC
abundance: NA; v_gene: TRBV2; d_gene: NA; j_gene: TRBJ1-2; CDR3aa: CASSEGSYGYPF; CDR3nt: TGTGCCAGCAGTGAGGGGAGCTATGGCTACCCCTTC
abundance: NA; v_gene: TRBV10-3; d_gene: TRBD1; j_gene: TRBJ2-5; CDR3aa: CAISGTGPREETQYF; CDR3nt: TGTGCCATCAGTGGGACAGGGCCAAGAGAGGAGACCCAGTACTTC
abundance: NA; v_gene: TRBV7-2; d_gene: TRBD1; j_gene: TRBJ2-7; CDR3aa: CASSFARGSNEQYF; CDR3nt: TGTGCCAGCAGCTTCGCCAGGGGGTCGAACGAGCAGTACTTC
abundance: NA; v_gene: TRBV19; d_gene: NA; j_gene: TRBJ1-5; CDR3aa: CASSVTGSGQPQHF; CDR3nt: TGTGCCAGTAGTGTCACAGGGTCAGGTCAGCCCCAGCATTTT
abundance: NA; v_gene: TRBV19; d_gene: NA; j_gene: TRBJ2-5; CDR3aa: CASSIAPTAKETQYF; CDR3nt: TGTGCCAGTAGTATAGCACCGACAGCCAAAGAGACCCAGTACTTC
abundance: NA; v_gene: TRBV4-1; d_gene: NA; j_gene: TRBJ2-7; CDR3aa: CASSQGRGISYEQYF; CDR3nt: TGCGCCAGCAGCCAGGGGAGGGGGATCTCCTACGAGCAGTACTTC
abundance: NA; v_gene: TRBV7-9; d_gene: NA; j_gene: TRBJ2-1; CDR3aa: CASSFSSAGPHLDEQFF; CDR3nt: TGTGCCAGCAGCTTTTCTAGCGCGGGACCCCATCTCGATGAGCAGTTCTTC
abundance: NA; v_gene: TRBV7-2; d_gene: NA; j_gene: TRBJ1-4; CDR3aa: CASSSAGAFNEKLFF; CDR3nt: TGTGCCAGCAGCTCAGCGGGGGCGTTTAATGAAAAACTGTTTTTT
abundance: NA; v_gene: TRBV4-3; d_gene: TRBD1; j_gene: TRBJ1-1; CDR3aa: CASSQARDRGSVEAFF; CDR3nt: TGCGCCAGCAGCCAAGCCAGGGACAGGGGGTCCGTTGAAGCTTTCTTT
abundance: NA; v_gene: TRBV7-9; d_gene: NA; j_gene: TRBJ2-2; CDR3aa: CSSSLASGELFF; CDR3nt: TGTTCCAGCAGCTTAGCCTCCGGGGAGCTGTTTTTT